What follows describes a single T cell receptor (beta chain). The data were obtained in a study of blood T cell repertoires in COVID-19. As for the study in general: The United States, Italy and Spain supplied acute and convalescent COVID-19 samples. Sources were T cells, B-cell-depleted T cells, or PBMCs; the material itself was cDNA or gDNA.

As processed by the authors: Estimation of nucleated cell counts was performed using reference gene primer amplification. Using immunoSEQ multiplex PCR, the repertoire was profiled, and TCRdb retains in-frame clones only, with some absent. The D gene and trimming were derived from the DNA, and the V and J assignments and clone size from that table. The table includes around 100,000 clones, roughly 85% detected once. This receptor was taken from a human donor in a cohort sampled during active COVID-19. The sequencing sample was made of peripheral blood.

The CDR3 bases are TGTGCCAGCAGCCCCGACGGGACTAGCGGGGGGGTCAAGCAGTACTTC. As protein: CASSPDGTSGGVKQYF. This chain joins TRBV11-2 and TRBJ2-7, with 16 bases that match TRBD2. The trim removed 5 bases at V and 8 bases at J, leaving 9 bases unmatched. Per the germline V gene, CDR1 is SGHAT and CDR2 is FQNNGV. The CDR3 runs to 16 residues.